The 27 T cell receptor beta chains below were found in one sample sequenced in a study of T cells after somatic rescue of genetic block. Produced via immunoSEQ multiplex PCR; TCRdb's table is partial and in-frame only. This sample yields tens of thousands of clones, of which approximately 96% are seen a single time; around 0.078% belongs to the top ten. The sequenced material came from peripheral blood mononuclear cells (PBMCs). The source is a child under two years old.

A note on this clone: Germline is not matched at one junction end, which may reflect a read error. The chain uses TRBV5-1 and TRBJ2-7, with 13 bases identical to TRBD2. CDR1 is SGHRS, CDR2 YFSETQ, per germline. CDR3 size: 14 residues. The CDR3 region has the DNA TGCGCCGGCAGCTGGACTAGCGGGAGAAACGAGCAGTACTTC. This gives the protein CAGSWTSGRNEQYF.

The chain couples TRBV5-1 to TRBJ2-7; D is unclear. The CDR3 length is 15 residues. CDR1 is SGHRS and CDR2 is YFSETQ in the germline V gene. Deletions cut 0 bases from V and 0 bases from J, with 10 bases between. The CDR3 reads CASSLGGPASYEQYF. The DNA for the CDR3 is TGCGCCAGCAGCTTGGGCGGTCCTGCCTCCTACGAGCAGTACTTC.

This chain connects TRBV2 to TRBJ2-6; maybe TRBD2 (7 bases). V lost 7 bases, J lost 4 bases, and 17 bases lay in between. From germline, CDR1 is SNHLY and CDR2 FYNNEI. CDR3 length: 16 amino acids. The CDR3 DNA follows: TGTGCCAGCACCTTGGGGGGGGCTATCGGGGCCAACGTCCTGACTTTC. Protein sequence: CASTLGGAIGANVLTF.

The rearrangement links TRBV23-1 to TRBJ1-1, with a weak D call TRBD1 (6 bases). TRBV23-1 is given ORF status, its function remaining uncertain. Trimming took 6 bases from V and 0 from J, leaving 14 bases between them. This CDR3 contains 15 residues. CDR3 region: CASRPSGGLNTEAFF. CDR3 sequence (DNA): TGCGCCAGCAGGCCGAGTGGGGGGCTGAACACTGAAGCTTTCTTT.

The chain links TRBV11-1 to TRBJ2-7; D might be TRBD2 (6 bases). Germline CDR1 is SGHAT and CDR2 is FQDESV (reference sequence). Trimming removed 6 bases from V and 5 bases from J, with 14 bases in between. This CDR3 contains 13 residues. The CDR3 spells CASSRTWGDEQYF. The DNA for the CDR3 is TGTGCCAGCAGTCGGACTTGGGGGGACGAGCAGTACTTC.

The CDR3 spells CASSTGQSYEQYF. CDR3 nucleotides: TGTGCCAGCAGTACCGGGCAATCCTACGAGCAGTACTTC. The chain joins TRBV6-5 to TRBJ2-7; D is ambiguous. V was shortened by 5 bases and J by 1 base, with 9 bases between the two germline ends. Germline loops: CDR1 MNHEY, CDR2 SVGAGI. CDR3 length equals 13 residues.

This clone has a single count. This chain uses TRBV5-1 with TRBJ2-7, with TRBD2 matching over 7 bases. This CDR3 contains 17 residues. V shed 4 bases, J shed 0 bases, and the junction held 13 bases outside the gene matches. The germline CDR1 and CDR2 sequences are SGHRS and YFSETQ. The CDR3 sequence: CASSHLTSPLFSYEQYF. The CDR3 DNA is TGCGCCAGCAGCCACCTGACTAGCCCTCTTTTCTCCTACGAGCAGTACTTC.

This clone was recorded only once. The rearrangement uses TRBV7-2 and TRBJ1-4; no reliable D call. In germline, CDR1 is SGHTA, CDR2 FQGNSA. This CDR3 contains 13 residues. V lost 6 bases and J 14 bases, leaving 19 bases between the germline ends. Here the CDR3 reads CASRHSGGSQLFF. The CDR3, as DNA: TGTGCCAGCAGACATTCCGGCGGGAGTCAGCTGTTTTTT.

The V call is TRBV5-1, the J call TRBJ2-5; a weak D match, TRBD2 (6 bases). V lost 2 bases to trimming and J lost 9 bases, with 14 bases between them. Germline CDR1 SGHRS, CDR2 YFSETQ. The CDR3 has 13 residues. CDR3 sequence reads: CASSFTGDGAQYF. For the CDR3, the DNA is TGCGCCAGCAGCTTCACGGGGGATGGAGCCCAGTACTTC.

V gene TRBV5-1 combines with J gene TRBJ2-3, with 14 nucleotides matching TRBD2. This CDR3 has 16 residues. From germline, CDR1 is SGHRS and CDR2 YFSETQ. The ends lost 4 bases at V and 1 base at J; junction bases unmatched: 2. CDR3 sequence (DNA): TGCGCCAGCAGCCAGGGACTAGCGGGAGGCACAGATACGCAGTATTTT. Translating it yields CASSQGLAGGTDTQYF.

The genes are TRBV7-3 and TRBJ2-3, with 9 positions matching TRBD2. Per germline, CDR1 SGHTA and CDR2 FQGTGA. V gave up 0 bases and J gave up 4 bases; unmatched junction bases: 5. The CDR3 length is 16 residues. CDR3 DNA: TGTGCCAGCAGCTTAACTGAGGCGGGAGGGGCAGATACGCAGTATTTT. Translation: CASSLTEAGGADTQYF.

This clone appeared a single time. CDR3 loop: CASSVTGGTEAFF. CDR3 nucleotides: TGTGCCAGCAGCGTAACAGGGGGCACTGAAGCTTTCTTT. The chain carries TRBV9 and TRBJ1-1; 8 nucleotides agree with TRBD1. Trimming removed 1 base from V and 4 bases from J; junction bases left unmatched: 0. The CDR3 spans 13 residues. Germline V gene lookup returns CDR1 SGDLS and CDR2 YYNGEE. Supplemented by reference TRBV9 and TRBJ1-1, the full variable domain reads DSGVTQTPKHLITATGQRVTLRCSPRSGDLSVYWYQQSLDQGLQFLIQYYNGEERAKGNILERFSAQQFPDLHSELNLSSLELGDSALYFCASSVTGGTEAFFGQGTRLTVV.

Of note for this clone: The sample holds other DNA sequences that translate to the same CDR3. V gene TRBV7-2 combines with J gene TRBJ2-7; the match to TRBD2 covers 12 bases. Looked up from germline, CDR1 is SGHTA and CDR2 is FQGNSA. J lost 1 base, V lost 5 bases, and 9 bases had no gene match. CDR3 length equals 17 residues. CDR3 loop: CASSLGTSGRRSYEQYF. The CDR3 DNA reads TGTGCCAGCAGCCTAGGTACTAGCGGGAGGAGGTCCTACGAGCAGTACTTC. Drawing the rest from reference TRBV7-2 and TRBJ2-7, the complete variable domain is GAGVSQSPSNKVTEKGKDVELRCDPISGHTALYWYRQSLGQGLEFLIYFQGNSAPDKSGLPSDRFSAERTGGSVSTLTIQRTQQEDSAVYLCASSLGTSGRRSYEQYFGPGTRLTVT.

This chain links TRBV28 with TRBJ2-3; 7 positions agree with TRBD1. Germline CDR1 and CDR2: MDHEN and SYDVKM. V shed 5 bases and J 2 bases; nucleotides not matched to a gene: 7. CDR3 length: 15 amino acids. The CDR3 nucleotides are TGTGCCAGCAGTCACTCGACAGGGACCACAGATACGCAGTATTTT. This translates into CASSHSTGTTDTQYF.

This sequence joins TRBV19 and TRBJ2-5; 14 bases align to TRBD2. J was trimmed by 1 base and V by 6 bases; bases with no gene match: 7. The germline gives CDR1 LNHDA, CDR2 SQIVND (reference sequence). CDR3 size: 17 residues. DNA for the CDR3: TGTGCCAGTAGCCCCGGGACTAGCGGGAGACCCCAAGAGACCCAGTACTTC. As protein: CASSPGTSGRPQETQYF.

J is TRBJ1-5 and V is TRBV19, with TRBD1 matching 7 bases. The V segment lost 0 bases and the J segment 5 bases; nucleotides outside the gene matches: 4. Germline CDR1 and CDR2: LNHDA and SQIVND (reference sequence). The length of the CDR3 is 15 residues. The DNA for the CDR3 is TGTGCCAGTAGTATAGATCAGGGGGGCCATCAGCCCCAGCATTTT. It specifies CASSIDQGGHQPQHF.

The chain carries TRBV29-1 and TRBJ2-2; weak D call: TRBD1 (6 bases). CDR1 and CDR2 (germline): SQVTM, ANQGSEA. The CDR3 is 13 residues long. The germline V and J ends were trimmed by 3 bases and 8 bases, with 13 bases remaining between them. CDR3 sequence: CSVDLGATGELFF. Written as DNA, the CDR3 is TGCAGCGTTGACTTGGGGGCGACGGGGGAGCTGTTTTTT.

The chain recombines TRBV7-8 with TRBJ2-2, with 12 bases matching TRBD2. J lost 6 bases, V lost 0 bases, and 5 bases had no gene match. CDR3 length: 17 residues. Germline V gene data show CDR1 as SGHVS and CDR2 as FQNEAQ. CDR3 coding DNA: TGTGCCAGCAGCTTAGCTCGGCTAGCGGGAGGGCCCGGGGAGCTGTTTTTT. Translated, it gives CASSLARLAGGPGELFF.

The chain joins TRBV19 to TRBJ2-7; TRBD2 agrees at 16 bases. This CDR3 has 17 residues. The germline gives CDR1 LNHDA, CDR2 SQIVND (reference sequence). V was pared by 7 bases and J by 7 bases, with 13 bases of the junction left unmatched. The CDR3 DNA is TGTGCCAGTAACGGTCCGGGACTAGCGGGAGGGCCGGGGGAGCAGTACTTC. Residues: CASNGPGLAGGPGEQYF.

The chain has TRBV10-3 and TRBJ1-1; 7 bases agree with TRBD1. From germline, CDR1 is ENHRY and CDR2 SYGVKD. The ends lost 11 bases at V and 1 base at J; junction bases unmatched: 4. This CDR3 spans 12 amino acids. In DNA form, the CDR3 reads TGTGCCTCCCGGACAGGGAACACTGAAGCTTTCTTT. Its protein is CASRTGNTEAFF.

The rearrangement joins TRBV6-1 to TRBJ1-5, with unresolved D. CDR3 length equals 15 residues. Germline V gives CDR1 MNHNS, CDR2 SASEGT. The V end lost 6 bases, the J end lost 2 bases, and 14 bases lay between the germline ends. CDR3 loop: CASSLITGGNQPQHF. In DNA, the CDR3 is TGTGCCAGCAGCCTAATCACCGGGGGCAATCAGCCCCAGCATTTT.

The chain uses TRBV27 and TRBJ1-5; D not certain. The CDR3 runs to 14 residues. V gave up 5 bases and J gave up 2 bases, with 10 bases separating them. Per the germline V gene, CDR1 is MNHEY and CDR2 is SMNVEV (reference sequence). In DNA, the CDR3 is TGTGCCAGCAGTGCTCGCGGGGGCAATCAGCCCCAGCATTTT. Translated: CASSARGGNQPQHF.

This clone was seen once. One junction end does not reproduce the germline sequence, and a read error may be involved. The chain is built from TRBV7-2 and TRBJ2-3, with 11 bases fitting TRBD2. Germline V gene sequence: CDR1 SGHTA, CDR2 FQGNSA. This CDR3 comprises 16 residues. The CDR3 is CASSLALAGGRDTQYF. The CDR3 DNA reads TGTGCCAGCAGTTTAGCGCTAGCGGGAGGTCGAGATACGCAGTATTTT. The full variable domain, completed using reference TRBV7-2 and TRBJ2-3, is GAGVSQSPSNKVTEKGKDVELRCDPISGHTALYWYRQSLGQGLEFLIYFQGNSAPDKSGLPSDRFSAERTGGSVSTLTIQRTQQEDSAVYLCASSLALAGGRDTQYFGPGTRLTVL.

The chain couples TRBV7-6 to TRBJ2-1; 10 nucleotides match TRBD1. The V segment lost 4 bases and the J segment 6 bases; nucleotides outside the gene matches: 0. The CDR3 length is 13 residues. Germline CDR1 SGHVS, CDR2 FNYEAQ. CDR3 amino acids: CASSWTGGNEQFF. In nucleotides, the CDR3 is TGTGCCAGCAGCTGGACAGGGGGCAATGAGCAGTTCTTC.

The rearrangement links TRBV11-2 to TRBJ2-1; 13 nucleotides align to TRBD2. The CDR3 is made up of 19 amino acids. Per the germline V gene, CDR1 is SGHAT and CDR2 is FQNNGV. The V gene end was trimmed by 1 base and the J gene end by 0 bases; junction bases not matched to a gene: 6. CDR3 coding DNA: TGTGCCAGCAGCTTAGGCGTGACTAGCGGGAGGAGCTCCTACAATGAGCAGTTCTTC. It specifies CASSLGVTSGRSSYNEQFF.

The chain carries TRBV6-6 and TRBJ2-3; D gene uncertain. The CDR3 totals 14 residues. The germline gives CDR1 MNHNY, CDR2 SVGAGI (reference sequence). V was cut by 0 bases and J by 0 bases, with 4 bases left in between. CDR3 sequence: CASSYSGSTDTQYF. The CDR3 DNA follows: TGTGCCAGCAGTTACTCGGGGAGCACAGATACGCAGTATTTT.

The V call is TRBV9, the J call TRBJ2-3; TRBD2 agrees at 9 bases. In germline, CDR1 is SGDLS, CDR2 YYNGEE. The CDR3 has 14 residues. With V trimmed by 4 bases and J by 5 bases, 5 bases remained unmatched. CDR3 loop: CASSPTSGLDTQYF. DNA of the CDR3: TGTGCCAGCAGCCCGACTAGCGGACTAGATACGCAGTATTTT.